Below, 3 T cell receptor beta chains from the same sample are listed, as sequenced in a study of blood T cell repertoires in COVID-19. Here immunoSEQ multiplex PCR was the method, and the copy in TCRdb shows in-frame clones only, minus some. The top ten clones hold around 20% of a sample with tens of thousands of clones, around 81% of them seen once. Sequencing was performed on peripheral blood. The receptors come from a woman aged 70 to 79 with acute or convalescent COVID-19.

The chain joins TRBV7-8 to TRBJ1-4; TRBD1 is a possible D gene (5 bases). This CDR3 comprises 15 residues. The V gene lost 5 bases and the J gene lost 0 bases, with 10 bases spanning the gap. Germline assignment: CDR1 SGHVS and CDR2 FQNEAQ. The CDR3 DNA sequence: TGTGCCAGCAGCCTCACGGGGGCAACTAATGAAAAACTGTTTTTT. This encodes CASSLTGATNEKLFF.

The chain joins TRBV4-2 to TRBJ2-5; perhaps TRBD2 as D (5 bases). V was cut by 4 bases and J by 4 bases, with 10 bases left in between. CDR1 is LGHNA and CDR2 is YNFKEQ in the germline V gene. CDR3 length: 13 amino acids. The CDR3 region is CASSPPRGETQYF. CDR3 bases: TGTGCCAGCAGCCCCCCCCGGGGAGAGACCCAGTACTTC.

The chain is built from TRBV10-2 and TRBJ1-5; no clear D gene. The V gene lost 2 bases and the J gene lost 0 bases, with 11 bases spanning the gap. The germline gives CDR1 WSHSY, CDR2 SAAADI. The CDR3 is 16 amino acids. The CDR3, as DNA: TGCGCCAGCAGTGAGACGGGGTCGTATAGCAATCAGCCCCAGCATTTT. This sequence encodes CASSETGSYSNQPQHF.